This entry is about one TCR beta chain. Its antigen is as yet unknown. These data are taken from a study of T cell responses to AZD1222 COVID-19 vaccine. Points from the study as a whole: The CD4 TCRs associated with vaccination extended across spike and predominated at 160-218 and 743-854.

Pooled together were second doses at about 4 or about 12 weeks. The method was immunoSEQ multiplex PCR; TCRdb's version includes in-frame clones alone and lacks a portion of them. The sample lists 40,000 to 55,000 clones, about 90% occurring once. This specimen was peripheral blood, taken 28 days after the second AZD1222 dose. This sequence originates from an adult who received the AZD1222 COVID-19 vaccine.

CDR3 sequence (DNA): TGTGCCAGCAGACAGGGAAGTCAGCCCCAGCATTTT. Translated, it gives CASRQGSQPQHF. The chain has TRBV27 and TRBJ1-5; D might be TRBD1 (6 bases). This CDR3 region has 12 residues. The V gene's germline CDR1 is MNHEY and CDR2 SMNVEV (reference sequence). Trimming cost V 6 bases and J 6 bases, with 9 bases left between them.